This T cell receptor beta chain was profiled in a study of blood T cell repertoires in COVID-19. CDR3 length equals 12 residues. The trim removed 5 bases at V and 4 bases at J, leaving 2 bases unmatched. Germline V gene lookup returns CDR1 MNHEY and CDR2 SMNVEV (reference sequence). Per the study methods: Amplification from reference gene primers served as the basis for estimated nucleated cell counts. Measured with immunoSEQ multiplex PCR; TCRdb has only the in-frame clones, and not every one. That table gives V, J and clone size, and the DNA gave D and trimming. In the table there are about 300,000 clones, just over 90% of which are singletons.

The source material was peripheral blood. This TCR came from a woman between 25 and 40 years old with COVID-19, enrolled during active disease. This sequence joins TRBV27 and TRBJ2-7, with TRBD1 matching over 7 bases. The chain's CDR3 is CASSPTGYEQYF. CDR3 bases: TGTGCCAGCAGTCCGACAGGGTACGAGCAGTACTTC.